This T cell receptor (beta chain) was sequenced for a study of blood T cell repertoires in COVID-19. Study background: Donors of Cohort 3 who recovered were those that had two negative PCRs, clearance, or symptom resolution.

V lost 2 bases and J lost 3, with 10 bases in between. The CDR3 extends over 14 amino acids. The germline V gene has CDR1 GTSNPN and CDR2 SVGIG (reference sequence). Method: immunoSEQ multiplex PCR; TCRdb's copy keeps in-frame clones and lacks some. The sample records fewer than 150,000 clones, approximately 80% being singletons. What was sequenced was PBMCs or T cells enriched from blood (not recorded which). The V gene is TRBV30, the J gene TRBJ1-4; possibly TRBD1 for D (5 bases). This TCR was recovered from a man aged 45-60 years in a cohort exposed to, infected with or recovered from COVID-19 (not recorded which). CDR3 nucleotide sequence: TGTGCCTGGAGTAACGGGGGGGCTAATGAAAAACTGTTTTTT. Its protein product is CAWSNGGANEKLFF.